These 12 T cell receptor beta chains originate from one sample sequenced in a study of blood T cell repertoires in COVID-19. The assay was immunoSEQ multiplex PCR, and TCRdb's table has in-frame clones only and misses some. The sample yields 150,000 to 200,000 clones, approximately 93% seen once. Sequenced input: peripheral blood. These receptors came from a woman aged 55-69 years with COVID-19, enrolled during active disease.

The rearrangement uses TRBV6-5 and TRBJ1-5; 7 nucleotides line up with TRBD1. Germline CDR1 MNHEY, CDR2 SVGAGI. V was clipped by 4 bases and J by 2 bases; unmatched bases: 2. This CDR3 spans 14 amino acids. CDR3 in amino acids: CASSSDRGNQPQHF. The CDR3 DNA sequence: TGTGCCAGCAGTTCCGACAGGGGCAATCAGCCCCAGCATTTT.

The gene calls are TRBV19 and TRBJ1-1; D gene ambiguous. Germline CDR1 reads LNHDA; CDR2 reads SQIVND (reference sequence). Trimming cost V 9 bases and J 10 bases, with 21 bases left between them. This CDR3 has 13 residues. The CDR3, as DNA: TGTGCCAGCCACCGGCCGGGGTGGACGGTAGCTTTCTTT. The encoded protein is CASHRPGWTVAFF.

The rearrangement uses TRBV4-3 and TRBJ2-1; 8 bases are shared with TRBD2. The CDR3 totals 16 residues. V gave up 0 bases and J gave up 8 bases; unmatched junction bases: 9. CDR1 is LGHNA and CDR2 is YSLEER in the germline V gene. The CDR3 reads CASSQDSGGGRDEQFF. The DNA for the CDR3 is TGCGCCAGCAGCCAAGATTCCGGGGGGGGACGGGATGAGCAGTTCTTC.

The rearrangement links TRBV5-1 to TRBJ2-3; D is unclear. V lost 0 bases, J lost 1 base, and 9 bases lay in between. The CDR3 has 15 residues. The germline V gene encodes CDR1 SGHRS and CDR2 YFSETQ. The CDR3 protein is CASSLGSRGTDTQYF. The DNA of the CDR3 is TGCGCCAGCAGCTTGGGGAGCCGAGGCACAGATACGCAGTATTTT.

The J gene is TRBJ1-2, the V gene TRBV27, with D unresolved. The germline CDR1 and CDR2 sequences are MNHEY and SMNVEV (reference sequence). The CDR3 is 14 residues long. Trimming stripped 5 bases from V and 4 bases from J, with 14 bases between. Written as DNA, the CDR3 is TGTGCCAGCAGTCCGGCGGGCAGGAGCTATGGCTACACCTTC. Translating gives CASSPAGRSYGYTF.

The chain carries TRBV7-9 and TRBJ2-6; D is uncertain. V lost 1 base, J lost 4 bases, and 5 bases lay in between. The CDR3 is made up of 14 amino acids. The germline V gene has CDR1 SEHNR and CDR2 FQNEAQ (reference sequence). The CDR3 is CASSLGAGANVLTF. As DNA, the CDR3 is TGTGCCAGCAGCTTAGGGGCAGGGGCCAACGTCCTGACTTTC.

The chain links TRBV12-3 or TRBV12-4 to TRBJ1-3; TRBD1 aligns across 8 bases. V lost 6 bases and J lost 4; bases outside the gene matches: 2. This CDR3 contains 13 residues. CDR3 amino acids: CASRTGVGNTIYF. In DNA, the CDR3 is TGTGCCAGCAGGACAGGGGTAGGAAACACCATATATTTT.

The genes are TRBV19 and TRBJ2-1; 9 positions match TRBD1. Germline V gives CDR1 LNHDA, CDR2 SQIVND (reference sequence). This CDR3 is built from 17 residues. The trim removed 9 bases at V and 6 bases at J, leaving 18 bases unmatched. The CDR3 region has the DNA TGTGCCAGACGGACTCACAGGGGGCTGGTATTAGGCAATGAGCAGTTCTTC. It codes for CARRTHRGLVLGNEQFF.

This chain's CDR3 is CASSLGGGTSYEQYF. The CDR3 region has the DNA TGTGCCAGCAGCTTAGGCGGGGGAACCTCCTACGAGCAGTACTTC. The genes are TRBV7-3 and TRBJ2-7; 7 bases are shared with TRBD2. J lost 0 bases, V lost 2 bases, and 4 bases had no gene match. The length of the CDR3 is 15 residues. Looked up from germline, CDR1 is SGHTA and CDR2 is FQGTGA.

The chain links TRBV5-4 to TRBJ1-1, with D maybe TRBD1 (5 bases). There are 14 residues in the CDR3. V dropped 5 bases and J dropped 1 base, with 12 bases sitting between them. The germline gives CDR1 SGHNT, CDR2 YYREEE (reference sequence). The CDR3 sequence is CASRRGHENTEAFF. The CDR3 DNA reads TGTGCCAGCAGGCGAGGACACGAGAACACTGAAGCTTTCTTT.

The V and J genes are TRBV27 and TRBJ2-1; 13 bases fit TRBD2. In germline, CDR1 is MNHEY, CDR2 SMNVEV (reference sequence). V was clipped by 4 bases and J by 12 bases; unmatched bases: 12. The CDR3 totals 16 residues. The CDR3 is CASSSQTSGGRIGQFF. The CDR3 DNA follows: TGTGCCAGCAGTTCACAGACTAGCGGGGGGAGGATCGGGCAGTTCTTC.

The CDR3 nucleotides are TGTGCCATCACCGGACAGGGGGCGAAGTACACTGAAGCTTTCTTT. Its protein is CAITGQGAKYTEAFF. V is TRBV10-3 and J is TRBJ1-1, with 11 nucleotides matching TRBD1. After removal of 7 bases from V and 3 bases from J, the junction contained 7 bases not matched to a gene. The CDR3 spans 15 residues. Germline V gene lookup returns CDR1 ENHRY and CDR2 SYGVKD.